A selection of T cell receptor beta chains follows, all from one sample in a study of identical twins. TCRdb processed the 5' RACE reads anew with MiXCR; each CDR3 protein has one entry. The profile shows fewer than 350,000 distinct CDR3 sequences, more than 6.5% of them singletons. The same data also contributed to another study, on yellow fever vaccine responses in identical twins.

Sequenced: memory (CD45RO+) T cells sorted from blood. The receptors derive from a woman in her late teens or twenties in good health. Both conserved end residues are part of each CDR3. The D gene is left open where the match is weak. The size field is filled for only some rows; it gives once, few, many or a size class.

j_call,v_call,clone_size,d_call,cdr3_aa,cdr3_nt
TRBJ2-5,TRBV5-1,.,TRBD2,CASSSGRASGQETQYF,TGCGCCAGCAGCTCTGGCCGGGCTAGCGGACAAGAGACCCAGTACTTC
TRBJ1-5,TRBV12-3/TRBV12-4,many,.,CASTLEGQPQHF,TGTGCCAGCACCCTCGAGGGACAGCCCCAGCATTTT
TRBJ1-6,TRBV28,many,.,CASSRTRGSPLHF,TGTGCCAGCAGCCGCACCCGTGGTTCACCCCTCCACTTT
TRBJ2-2,TRBV19,.,TRBD2,CASSTAGGYTGELFF,TGTGCCAGTAGTACTGCGGGGGGTTACACCGGGGAGCTGTTTTTT
TRBJ2-5,TRBV7-6,.,.,CASSFQGETQYF,TGTGCCAGCAGCTTTCAGGGTGAGACCCAGTACTTC
TRBJ2-5,TRBV20-1,few,.,CSASSSGGRETQYF,TGCAGTGCTTCTTCTTCTGGGGGGCGTGAGACCCAGTACTTC
TRBJ2-3,TRBV5-1,.,TRBD1,CASSDRDRSVTDTQYF,TGCGCCAGCAGCGACCGGGACAGGAGTGTCACAGATACGCAGTATTTT
TRBJ1-1,TRBV6-4,few,.,CASSEGETNTEAFF,TGTGCCAGCAGTGAAGGGGAAACGAACACTGAAGCTTTCTTT
TRBJ2-3,TRBV20-1,many,TRBD2,CSAGTGTSGGIDTQYF,TGCAGTGCTGGGACAGGGACTAGCGGGGGGATCGATACGCAGTATTTT
TRBJ1-1,TRBV5-1,.,.,CASSLDIANTEAFF,TGCGCCAGCAGCTTGGATATAGCGAACACTGAAGCTTTCTTT
TRBJ2-3,TRBV7-8,.,TRBD1,CASSFARGLGDTQYF,TGTGCCAGCAGCTTTGCGAGGGGGCTTGGAGATACGCAGTATTTT
TRBJ2-1,TRBV24-1,many,.,CATSDLGETLHGEQFF,TGTGCCACCAGTGATTTAGGGGAGACCTTACACGGTGAGCAGTTCTTC
TRBJ2-2,TRBV10-3,many,.,CAISGRENTGELFF,TGTGCCATCAGTGGTCGGGAGAACACCGGGGAGCTGTTTTTT
TRBJ2-7,TRBV15,.,.,CATSRDRDNYEQYF,TGTGCCACCAGCAGAGACCGGGACAATTACGAGCAGTACTTC
TRBJ2-2,TRBV27,.,.,CASSARTLLKTGELFF,TGTGCCAGCAGTGCCCGGACTCTCTTGAAAACCGGGGAGCTGTTTTTT
TRBJ1-5,TRBV20-1,few,.,CSAPRGGAGNQPQHF,TGCAGTGCTCCTCGCGGGGGCGCGGGCAATCAGCCCCAGCATTTT
TRBJ2-3,TRBV20-1,.,TRBD2,CSALADTDTQYF,TGCAGTGCTCTAGCGGACACAGATACGCAGTATTTT
TRBJ2-7,TRBV14,many,.,CASSTTGKRSLREQYF,TGTGCCAGCAGTACTACAGGGAAAAGAAGCCTACGCGAGCAGTACTTC
TRBJ2-3,TRBV11-2,few,TRBD2,CASSPYGRRETDTQYF,TGTGCCAGCAGCCCATACGGCAGGCGGGAGACAGATACGCAGTATTTT
TRBJ2-2,TRBV13,many,TRBD1,CASSLDRGRNTGELFF,TGTGCCAGCAGCTTAGACAGGGGAAGGAACACCGGGGAGCTGTTTTTT
TRBJ1-1,TRBV5-1,few,.,CASSIGQPMNTEAFF,TGCGCCAGCAGCATTGGACAGCCGATGAACACTGAAGCTTTCTTT
TRBJ2-1,TRBV27,many,TRBD2,CASSLSLAGAHEQFF,TGTGCCAGCAGTTTATCACTAGCGGGAGCTCATGAGCAGTTCTTC
TRBJ2-2,TRBV6-1,.,TRBD1,CASSKQGNGELFF,TGTGCCAGCAGTAAACAGGGGAACGGGGAGCTGTTTTTT
TRBJ2-3,TRBV4-1,.,TRBD1,CASSQFVVVGQYADTQYF,TGCGCCAGCAGCCAGTTCGTTGTAGTGGGACAGTACGCAGATACGCAGTATTTT
TRBJ1-2,TRBV28,few,.,CASSGQPLLGGYTF,TGTGCCAGCAGTGGACAGCCACTCCTAGGGGGCTACACCTTC
TRBJ1-1,TRBV7-2,few,.,CASSFGGMSTEAFF,TGTGCCAGCAGCTTCGGGGGGATGAGCACTGAAGCTTTCTTT
TRBJ2-3,TRBV28,few,.,CASSSAGGGTDTQYF,TGTGCCAGCAGTTCTGCAGGGGGGGGCACAGATACGCAGTATTTT
TRBJ1-5,TRBV12-3/TRBV12-4,many,.,CASSFEGENQPQHF,TGTGCCAGCAGTTTTGAGGGGGAAAATCAGCCCCAGCATTTT
TRBJ2-1,TRBV19,.,.,CASSISGFYNEQFF,TGTGCCAGTAGTATTAGCGGTTTCTACAATGAGCAGTTCTTC
TRBJ1-6,TRBV6-5,many,TRBD1,CASSLQGQGYNSPLHF,TGTGCCAGCAGTTTACAAGGACAGGGCTATAATTCACCCCTCCACTTT
TRBJ2-5,TRBV29-1,many,.,CSVDSEVGQETQYF,TGCAGCGTTGACTCTGAGGTGGGACAAGAGACCCAGTACTTC
TRBJ2-5,TRBV12-3/TRBV12-4,.,.,CASGGNQETQYF,TGTGCCAGCGGAGGTAACCAAGAGACCCAGTACTTC
TRBJ2-1,TRBV28,many,.,CASSFLGGGYSYNEQFF,TGTGCCAGCAGTTTTTTAGGAGGGGGCTACTCCTACAATGAGCAGTTCTTC
TRBJ1-2,TRBV12-3/TRBV12-4,many,.,CASSLDSRRGYTF,TGTGCCAGCAGCCTGGACAGCCGTCGTGGCTACACCTTC
TRBJ1-2,TRBV29-1,.,TRBD1,CSVGDRQYGYTF,TGCAGCGTTGGGGACAGACAATATGGCTACACCTTC
TRBJ2-4,TRBV2,many,.,CASGDGGNIQYF,TGTGCCAGTGGGGACGGAGGGAACATTCAGTACTTC
TRBJ2-1,TRBV20-1,.,.,CSATHDSLSYNEQFF,TGCAGTGCAACGCACGACTCGTTATCCTACAATGAGCAGTTCTTC
TRBJ2-3,TRBV5-1,many,.,CASSLTPSTDTQYF,TGCGCCAGCAGCCTTACACCTAGCACAGATACGCAGTATTTT
TRBJ2-7,TRBV5-1,many,TRBD1,CASSEGTGIYEQYF,TGCGCCAGCAGCGAAGGGACAGGGATTTACGAGCAGTACTTC
TRBJ2-5,TRBV2,.,.,CASSDPPRTGQETQYF,TGTGCCAGCAGTGACCCGCCAAGGACCGGCCAAGAGACCCAGTACTTC
TRBJ1-1,TRBV20-1,many,.,CSARVPGRDTEAFF,TGCAGTGCTAGAGTCCCCGGGCGGGACACTGAAGCTTTCTTT
TRBJ2-2,TRBV20-1,few,.,CSAIGGTNTGELFF,TGCAGTGCCATAGGAGGGACAAACACCGGGGAGCTGTTTTTT
TRBJ1-1,TRBV6-5,many,.,CASSYGGPGAVTEAFF,TGTGCCAGCAGTTACGGAGGGCCAGGGGCTGTAACTGAAGCTTTCTTT
TRBJ2-5,TRBV12-3/TRBV12-4,many,.,CASSLASAPQTQYF,TGTGCCAGCAGTTTAGCGTCTGCGCCTCAGACCCAGTACTTC
TRBJ1-5,TRBV12-3/TRBV12-4,.,.,CASSFRGYQPQHF,TGTGCCAGCAGTTTTAGGGGGTATCAGCCCCAGCATTTT
TRBJ1-1,TRBV9,many,.,CASSVGLLGTGGTEAFF,TGTGCCAGCAGCGTAGGCCTCCTAGGGACTGGGGGCACTGAAGCTTTCTTT
TRBJ2-3,TRBV20-1,.,.,CSARVPLRDTQYF,TGCAGTGCTAGAGTGCCCCTTAGGGATACGCAGTATTTT
TRBJ1-1,TRBV6-1,.,TRBD1,CASRLGGQLTEAFF,TGTGCCAGCCGCCTAGGGGGACAGTTAACTGAAGCTTTCTTT
TRBJ2-1,TRBV28,.,TRBD2,CASSSLAGALGEQFF,TGTGCCAGCAGCTCACTAGCGGGAGCCTTGGGTGAGCAGTTCTTC
TRBJ2-3,TRBV7-9,.,.,CASQPVRDTDTQYF,TGTGCCAGTCAACCAGTCAGGGACACAGATACGCAGTATTTT
TRBJ2-7,TRBV10-2,once,TRBD2,CASTPRLLAGGGEQYF,TGCGCCAGCACTCCTCGACTCCTAGCGGGAGGTGGCGAGCAGTACTTC
TRBJ1-4,TRBV7-9,many,TRBD1,CASSVQGTSNEKLFF,TGTGCCAGCAGCGTACAGGGGACAAGTAATGAAAAACTGTTTTTT
TRBJ2-5,TRBV4-2,.,.,CASSQVVGETQYF,TGTGCCAGCAGCCAAGTGGTCGGAGAGACCCAGTACTTC
TRBJ2-1,TRBV7-2,many,TRBD1,CASSLSRDRGAVEQFF,TGTGCCAGCAGCCTAAGCCGGGACAGGGGTGCGGTTGAGCAGTTCTTC
TRBJ2-2,TRBV20-1,.,.,CSARRGYTGELFF,TGCAGTGCTAGACGGGGGTACACCGGGGAGCTGTTTTTT
TRBJ2-7,TRBV4-1,.,TRBD1,CASSQTPGQGVLHF,TGCGCCAGCAGCCAAACCCCTGGACAGGGGGTATTGCACTTC
TRBJ1-1,TRBV6-2/TRBV6-3,.,.,CASRGGRPITEAFF,TGTGCCAGCAGGGGGGGACGTCCCATCACTGAAGCTTTCTTT
TRBJ1-2,TRBV6-1,few,.,CASSEGGGANYGYTF,TGTGCCAGCAGTGAAGGGGGGGGAGCTAACTATGGCTACACCTTC
TRBJ1-1,TRBV11-2,few,.,CASSLVRTANTEAFF,TGTGCCAGCAGCTTAGTCCGGACAGCGAACACTGAAGCTTTCTTT
TRBJ1-3,TRBV7-8,few,.,CASSLGLFGNTIYF,TGTGCCAGCAGCTTAGGACTTTTTGGAAACACCATATATTTT